The 21 T cell receptor beta chains listed next were all sequenced from one sample in a study of cytomegalovirus exposure and HLA in healthy donors. The PCR employed 60 Vbeta primers together with 13 Jbeta primers. Assay used: immunoSEQ multiplex PCR; TCRdb lists only in-frame clones, some missing. This sample's table reports 30,000 to 35,000 clones. The material sequenced was PBMCs. The receptor set was obtained from a woman aged 40 to 50 in good health and CMV-seropositive.

The chain recombines TRBV19 with TRBJ2-1, with D perhaps TRBD2 (6 bases). The germline V gene encodes CDR1 LNHDA and CDR2 SQIVND (reference sequence). Trimming took off 3 bases at V and 5 bases at J, with 11 bases between the two ends. This CDR3 comprises 14 residues. The CDR3 here is CASSIGSVNNEQFF. CDR3 bases: TGTGCCAGTAGTATCGGGAGCGTGAACAATGAGCAGTTCTTC. The entire variable domain, with the rest obtained from reference TRBV19 and TRBJ2-1, is as follows: DGGITQSPKYLFRKEGQNVTLSCEQNLNHDAMYWYRQDPGQGLRLIYYSQIVNDFQKGDIAEGYSVSREKKESFPLTVTSAQKNPTAFYLCASSIGSVNNEQFFGPGTRLTVL.

V and J are TRBV5-1 and TRBJ2-7; possibly TRBD1 for D (5 bases). The CDR3 runs to 13 residues. V was clipped by 5 bases and J by 5 bases, with 14 bases between them. Germline V gene data show CDR1 as SGHRS and CDR2 as YFSETQ. This CDR3 reads CASRPQDRNEQYF. The CDR3 bases are TGCGCCAGCAGGCCACAGGATCGGAACGAGCAGTACTTC.

V is TRBV5-4 and J is TRBJ1-1; TRBD1 aligns across 9 bases. CDR1 and CDR2 from the germline V gene are SGHNT and YYREEE (reference sequence). CDR3 length: 15 residues. V shed 2 bases and J 7 bases; nucleotides not matched to a gene: 9. The CDR3: CASSFTLGTGNEAFF. The CDR3 coding sequence is TGTGCCAGCAGCTTCACCCTTGGGACAGGGAATGAAGCTTTCTTT.

This sequence joins TRBV7-8 and TRBJ2-2; 8 positions agree with TRBD2. The junction had 6 bases not matched to a gene; V was cut back by 5 bases and J by 7 bases. CDR1 and CDR2 (germline): SGHVS, FQNEAQ. CDR3 size: 14 residues. The CDR3 sequence: CASSGAGVGGELFF. CDR3 coding DNA: TGTGCCAGCAGCGGAGCGGGAGTGGGCGGGGAGCTGTTTTTT.

J is TRBJ2-1 and V is TRBV4-2; TRBD2 matches 11 bases. V lost 0 bases, J lost 6 bases, and 7 bases stayed unmatched. The length of the CDR3 is 17 residues. Germline CDR1 LGHNA, CDR2 YNFKEQ. CDR3 sequence reads: CASSQDLLLAGGNEQFF. The CDR3 nucleotides read TGTGCCAGCAGCCAAGATCTTCTCCTAGCGGGAGGCAATGAGCAGTTCTTC.

The chain is built from TRBV19 and TRBJ2-2, with D tentatively TRBD2 (6 bases). CDR1 and CDR2 from the germline V gene are LNHDA and SQIVND (reference sequence). Trimming stripped 3 bases from V and 2 bases from J, with 10 bases between. CDR3 length: 15 amino acids. CDR3 nucleotides: TGTGCCAGTAGTATGTACGGACTAAACACCGGGGAGCTGTTTTTT. Protein sequence: CASSMYGLNTGELFF.

This sequence joins TRBV6-5 and TRBJ1-1; TRBD1 aligns across 7 bases. The germline V gene encodes CDR1 MNHEY and CDR2 SVGAGI. The CDR3 is 13 amino acids. Trimming removed 6 bases from V and 1 base from J; junction bases left unmatched: 2. CDR3 region: CASRRDRNTEAFF. The CDR3 DNA reads TGTGCCAGCAGGAGGGACAGGAACACTGAAGCTTTCTTT.

V gene TRBV5-1 combines with J gene TRBJ2-1; the match to TRBD1 covers 9 bases. J gave up 5 bases and V 3 bases, and 3 bases lay outside the gene matches. The CDR3 runs to 14 residues. CDR1 SGHRS and CDR2 YFSETQ come from the germline V gene. The CDR3 spells CASSWTGVDNEQFF. The CDR3 nucleotides are TGCGCCAGCAGCTGGACAGGGGTGGACAATGAGCAGTTCTTC. Supplemented by reference TRBV5-1 and TRBJ2-1, the full variable domain reads KAGVTQTPRYLIKTRGQQVTLSCSPISGHRSVSWYQQTPGQGLQFLFEYFSETQRNKGNFPGRFSGRQFSNSRSEMNVSTLELGDSALYLCASSWTGVDNEQFFGPGTRLTVL.

To note about this clone: One junction end does not reproduce the germline sequence, and a read error may be involved. This rearrangement joins TRBV7-3 to TRBJ2-7; 9 nucleotides match TRBD2. There are 14 residues in the CDR3. CDR1 is SGHTA and CDR2 is FQGTGA in the germline V gene. The CDR3 sequence is CASSLGTSSHEQYF. As DNA, the CDR3 is TGTGCCAGCAGCCTCGGGACTAGCTCCCACGAGCAGTACTTC. The full variable domain, its missing parts supplied by reference TRBV7-3 and TRBJ2-7, is GAGVSQTPSNKVTEKGKYVELRCDPISGHTALYWYRQSLGQGPEFLIYFQGTGAADDSGLPNDRFFAVRPEGSVSTLKIQRTERGDSAVYLCASSLGTSSHEQYFGPGTRLTVT.

The chain carries TRBV28 and TRBJ1-1, with a possible D match to TRBD1 (6 bases). Germline assignment: CDR1 MDHEN and CDR2 SYDVKM. CDR3 length equals 14 residues. V lost 6 bases and J lost 11, with 22 bases in between. For the CDR3, the DNA is TGTGCCAGCAGAGAGGGTGGTGCGGGGGCGCGTGCTTTCTTT. This sequence encodes CASREGGAGARAFF. Together with reference TRBV28 and TRBJ1-1, the CDR3 gives the full variable domain: DVKVTQSSRYLVKRTGEKVFLECVQDMDHENMFWYRQDPGLGLRLIYFSYDVKMKEKGDIPEGYSVSREKKERFSLILESASTNQTSMYLCASREGGAGARAFFGQGTRLTVV.

V usage is TRBV5-1 and J usage is TRBJ2-1, with 10 bases that match TRBD2. V lost 3 bases and J lost 4; bases outside the gene matches: 10. Germline CDR1 reads SGHRS; CDR2 reads YFSETQ. The CDR3 has 17 amino acids. The CDR3 DNA follows: TGCGCCAGCAGCTCCACTCGACTAGCGGGCCCGTACAATGAGCAGTTCTTC. It codes for CASSSTRLAGPYNEQFF.

The chain couples TRBV27 to TRBJ2-7, with D possibly matching TRBD1 (6 bases). The CDR3 extends over 15 amino acids. Deletions cut 4 bases from V and 5 bases from J, with 18 bases between. CDR1 is MNHEY, CDR2 SMNVEV, per germline (reference sequence). Written as DNA, the CDR3 is TGTGCCAGCAGTTCGACCGGTGCAGGGGAACACGAGCAGTACTTC. This encodes CASSSTGAGEHEQYF.

The chain joins TRBV10-3 to TRBJ2-7; 10 bases line up with TRBD2. V shed 3 bases, J shed 5 bases, and the junction held 4 bases outside the gene matches. This CDR3 is 14 amino acids long. Germline V gene data show CDR1 as ENHRY and CDR2 as SYGVKD. The CDR3 loop reads CAISDPSGSDEQYF. The CDR3 DNA reads TGTGCCATCAGTGACCCTAGCGGGAGCGACGAGCAGTACTTC.

This sequence joins TRBV28 and TRBJ2-5; 8 bases match TRBD2. Losses at the gene ends were 4 bases for V and 4 bases for J; bases not matched to a gene: 2. Germline CDR1 reads MDHEN; CDR2 reads SYDVKM. The CDR3 is 13 residues long. CDR3 DNA: TGTGCCAGCAGTTCCCGGGGGGGAGAGACCCAGTACTTC. This encodes CASSSRGGETQYF.

The gene calls are TRBV6-5 and TRBJ2-7; TRBD2 might be the D (6 bases). The CDR3 contains 15 residues. Germline lookup yields CDR1 MNHEY and CDR2 SVGAGI. Trimming stripped 5 bases from V and 3 bases from J, with 17 bases between. The CDR3 DNA sequence: TGTGCCAGCAGTAGACCGACAGTGGGGGGCTACGAGCAGTACTTC. Translation: CASSRPTVGGYEQYF.

The chain combines TRBV7-9 with TRBJ2-3; maybe TRBD2 (6 bases). Trimming took off 3 bases at V and 1 base at J, with 11 bases between the two ends. The CDR3 totals 15 residues. Germline V gives CDR1 SEHNR, CDR2 FQNEAQ (reference sequence). This CDR3 reads CASSFLAVGTDTQYF. As DNA, the CDR3 is TGTGCCAGCAGCTTTTTAGCGGTGGGCACAGATACGCAGTATTTT.

V usage is TRBV5-1 and J usage is TRBJ2-3; TRBD2 matches at 8 bases. From germline, CDR1 is SGHRS and CDR2 YFSETQ. Trimming removed 0 bases from V and 5 bases from J; junction bases left unmatched: 5. The CDR3 is made up of 15 amino acids. DNA of the CDR3: TGCGCCAGCAGCTTGGCGAGCGGGAGTAAAGATACGCAGTATTTT. This encodes CASSLASGSKDTQYF.

The chain combines TRBV2 with TRBJ1-5; D gene unclear. The V gene lost 3 bases and the J gene lost 4 bases, with 4 bases spanning the gap. The V gene's germline CDR1 is SNHLY and CDR2 FYNNEI. The CDR3 sequence is 12 residues long. The CDR3 region has the DNA TGTGCCAGCAGTGACCCAAATCAGCCCCAGCATTTT. Its translation is CASSDPNQPQHF.

J is TRBJ2-7 and V is TRBV7-9; 10 bases fit TRBD2. The V and J ends lost 1 base and 2 bases, in that order; junction bases with no gene match: 5. Germline values: CDR1 SEHNR, CDR2 FQNEAQ (reference sequence). CDR3 size: 16 residues. CDR3 bases: TGTGCCAGCAGCTTAGTATCGGGACTAGCGACCTACGAGCAGTACTTC. Its protein product is CASSLVSGLATYEQYF.

The chain combines TRBV9 with TRBJ1-4, with TRBD1 matching 7 bases. With 4 bases clipped from V and 8 bases from J, the junction kept 8 bases outside the gene matches. The CDR3 has 14 amino acids. CDR1 is SGDLS, CDR2 YYNGEE, per germline. This CDR3 is CASSPRQGDEKLFF. CDR3 DNA: TGTGCCAGCAGCCCCCGACAGGGTGACGAAAAACTGTTTTTT.

The J gene is TRBJ1-2, the V gene TRBV10-3, with 8 positions matching TRBD1. The CDR3 runs 14 residues. Unmatched junction bases numbered 5, after V lost 6 bases and J lost 2 bases. Germline V CDR1 and CDR2: ENHRY, SYGVKD. The CDR3 DNA reads TGTGCCATCAGAGCAGGGGGCGACAACTATGGCTACACCTTC. Residues: CAIRAGGDNYGYTF.